What follows are 2 T cell receptor beta chains derived from one specimen sequenced in a study of control samples from healthy donors and cancer patients (TCRdb year 2020). The library was made by the immunoSEQ multiplex PCR assay. In TCRdb, the immuneACCESS table is reduced to in-frame sequences with V and J assigned. These tables do not hold every clone; where another copy was compared, an unresolved V gene accounts for under half, and the others remain unexplained. This sample holds about 86,000 clones; about 94% were observed only once. The ten largest clones capture 4.5% to 5.5% of the sample. The specimen was blood. These receptors were taken from a woman aged 18 to 35 in good health.

V usage is TRBV7-9 and J usage is TRBJ2-1, with 14 bases identical to TRBD2. The germline V gene encodes CDR1 SEHNR and CDR2 FQNEAQ (reference sequence). V dropped 1 base and J dropped 13; count of bases not matched to a gene: 12. The CDR3 is 17 residues long. The CDR3 region is CASSLVGLAGVPRVQFF. The DNA of the CDR3 is TGTGCCAGCAGCTTAGTGGGACTAGCGGGGGTGCCTCGGGTTCAGTTCTTC.

The rearrangement uses TRBV3-1 (or the pseudogene TRBV3-2) and TRBJ2-1; D may correspond to TRBD1 or TRBD2 (5 bases each). The CDR3 extends over 15 amino acids. Per germline, CDR1 LGHDT and CDR2 YNNKEL (reference sequence). Trimming removed 10 bases at V and 0 bases at J, with 16 bases between. In nucleotides, the CDR3 is TGTGCCACCGCCCCGCCAGGGAGCTCCTACAATGAGCAGTTCTTC. Protein sequence: CATAPPGSSYNEQFF.